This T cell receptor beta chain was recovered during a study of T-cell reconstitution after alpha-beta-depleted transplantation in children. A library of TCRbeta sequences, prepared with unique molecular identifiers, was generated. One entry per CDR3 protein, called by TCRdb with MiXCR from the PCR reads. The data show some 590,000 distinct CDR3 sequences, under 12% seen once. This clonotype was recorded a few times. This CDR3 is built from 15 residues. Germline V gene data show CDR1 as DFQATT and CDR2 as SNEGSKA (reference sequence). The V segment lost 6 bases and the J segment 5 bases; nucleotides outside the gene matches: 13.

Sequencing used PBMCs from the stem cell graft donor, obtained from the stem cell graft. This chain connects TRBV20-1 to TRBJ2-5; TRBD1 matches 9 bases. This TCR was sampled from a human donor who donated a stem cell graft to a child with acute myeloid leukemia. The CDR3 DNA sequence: TGCAGTGCCACAGGCCCGGGGACAGGGACCGAGACCCAGTACTTC. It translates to CSATGPGTGTETQYF.